The present T cell receptor beta chain was sequenced within a study of somatic mutations in cytotoxic T cells in rheumatoid arthritis (dated by TCRdb to the late 2010s). Regarding the study in general: Right after diagnosis and prior to the start of any treatment, roughly 33 ml EDTA of peripheral blood was drawn from patients. TCRB deep sequencing was performed for some 65 rheumatoid arthritis patients and around 20 healthy controls. Median age was essentially the same in the patient group and the control group. In newly diagnosed rheumatoid arthritis without treatment, the study examined if expanded CD8+ T-cell clones harbor somatic mutations, relying on TCRB deep sequencing to characterize clonality. Some V beta antibody-stained T-cell populations were flow-sorted on a FACSAria II or Sony SH800 at nearly 100% purity, and sorted V beta1+ cells also underwent TCRB sequencing. Summary of the overall study and its limitations: An increase of CD8+ clonality with age was seen in patients (Spearman r of about 0.49) but not in healthy controls. The expanded CD8+ clones had unknown antigen targets, and not appearing in virus-specific databases did not rule out that they were virus-specific. No adjustment for multiple comparisons was made for the slight TRBV07 underrepresentation in patients. Several identical CD8+ TCRB sequences were found in both blood and synovial fluid, and in about an eighth of the roughly 65 patients the largest CD8+ clone exceeded 20% of CD8+ cells. CD8+ T-cell clonality in rheumatoid arthritis patients was not significantly different from that in age-matched healthy controls.

Flow cytometry confirmed the purity of CD4+ and CD8+ cells that had been isolated by positive magnetic bead selection on an AutoMACS. Initial screening for clonal expansions relied on flow cytometry with a TCR V beta antibody panel, after which sorted CD8+ fractions underwent TCRB deep sequencing for characterization. Ficoll-Paque PLUS density gradient separation was used to isolate peripheral blood mononuclear cells. Using Nucleospin Tissue or Tissue XS kits, DNA was extracted from CD4-enriched, CD8-enriched or PBMC samples, with quantification by a Qubit 2.0 fluorometer. The CDR3, from cysteine to phenylalanine, totals 18 residues. Of the read, only the CDR3 DNA is kept; its 54 bases are in frame from base 1. In the germline V gene, CDR1 corresponds to SNHLY and CDR2 to FYNNEI. V loses 4 bases at its end and J loses 4 bases; junction bases beyond the gene matches: 17. A remark on this clone: This receptor's antigen is unknown. Base qualities are not at hand, and no much larger clone is one base apart.

The immunoSEQ assay was applied to genomic DNA for TCRB CDR3 sequencing. The original methods were these. Only a few patient CD8+ clones larger than 1% matched published virus-specific TCRB sequences when compared against them. Nothing other than productive TCRB rearrangements was included in the analyses. Defining a clone by its unique TCRB CDR3 sequence, the study calculated clonality as a productive clonality index derived from Shannon entropy. Repertoire overlap between two samples was calculated from the template counts of each clone relative to total templates per sample. Flow cytometry-measured V-gene usage correlated with V-gene usage from TCRB sequencing, with a Spearman r of around 0.6. TCRdb provides this immuneACCESS table in a form limited to in-frame rearrangements. Some clones are lacking; in checked studies, under half of them reflect an unresolved V gene, and why the rest are absent is not known. Clonal size and the V and J genes are those of that table, whereas D and trimming came from the DNA. The sample table lists some 14,000 clones, 65% to 75% of them with a count of one. 28% of the sample rests with the top ten.

The sequencing sample was made of CD8+ T cells sorted from blood. Rearrangement joined TRBV2 to TRBJ1-1; the junction holds 8 bases that match TRBD1. This TCR derives from an adult with rheumatoid arthritis. The base sequence is TGTGCCAGCAGTGCGACGGACAGGGCGTTCGGATTTAGCACTGAAGCTTTCTTT. Its coded protein is CASSATDRAFGFSTEAFF.